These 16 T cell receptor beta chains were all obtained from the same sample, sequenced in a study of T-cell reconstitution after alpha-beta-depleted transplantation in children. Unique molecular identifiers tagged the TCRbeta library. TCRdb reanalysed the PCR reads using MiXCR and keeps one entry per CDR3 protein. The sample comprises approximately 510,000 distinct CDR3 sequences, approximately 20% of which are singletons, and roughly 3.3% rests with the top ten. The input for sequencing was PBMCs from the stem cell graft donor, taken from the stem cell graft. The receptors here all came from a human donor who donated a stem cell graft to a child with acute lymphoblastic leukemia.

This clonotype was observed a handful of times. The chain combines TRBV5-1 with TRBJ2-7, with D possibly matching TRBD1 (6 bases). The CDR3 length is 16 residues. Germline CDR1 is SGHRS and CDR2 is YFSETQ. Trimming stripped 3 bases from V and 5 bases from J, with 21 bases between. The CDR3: CASSSMDYRESHEQYF. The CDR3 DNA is TGCGCCAGCAGCTCCATGGATTACAGGGAGTCCCACGAGCAGTACTTC.

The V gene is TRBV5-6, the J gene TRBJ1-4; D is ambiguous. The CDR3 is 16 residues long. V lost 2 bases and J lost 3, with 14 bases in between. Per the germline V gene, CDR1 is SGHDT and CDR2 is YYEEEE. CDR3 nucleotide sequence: TGTGCCAGCAGCTTCGGACGGAGGAGTCCTAATGAAAAACTGTTTTTT. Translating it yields CASSFGRRSPNEKLFF. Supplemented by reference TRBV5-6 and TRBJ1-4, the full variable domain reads DAGVTQSPTHLIKTRGQQVTLRCSPKSGHDTVSWYQQALGQGPQFIFQYYEEEERQRGNFPDRFSGHQFPNYSSELNVNALLLGDSALYLCASSFGRRSPNEKLFFGSGTQLSVL.

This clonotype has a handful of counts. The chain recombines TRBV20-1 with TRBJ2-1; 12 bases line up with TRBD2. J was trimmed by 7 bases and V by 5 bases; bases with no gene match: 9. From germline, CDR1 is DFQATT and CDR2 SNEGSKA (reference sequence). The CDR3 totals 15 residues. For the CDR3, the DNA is TGCAGTGCTCCCCGGACTAGCGGGAACAAGAATGAGCAGTTCTTC. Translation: CSAPRTSGNKNEQFF.

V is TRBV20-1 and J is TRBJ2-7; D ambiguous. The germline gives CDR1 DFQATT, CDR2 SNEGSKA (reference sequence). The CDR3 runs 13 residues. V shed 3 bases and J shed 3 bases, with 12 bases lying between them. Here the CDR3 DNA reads TGCAGTGCTAGGGTGGCGCCACACTACGAGCAGTACTTC. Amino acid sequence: CSARVAPHYEQYF.

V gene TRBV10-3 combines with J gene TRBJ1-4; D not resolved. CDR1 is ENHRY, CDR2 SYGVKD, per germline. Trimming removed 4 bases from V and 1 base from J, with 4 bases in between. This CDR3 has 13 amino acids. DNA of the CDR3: TGTGCCATCAGTGTGAAAACTAATGAAAAACTGTTTTTT. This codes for CAISVKTNEKLFF.

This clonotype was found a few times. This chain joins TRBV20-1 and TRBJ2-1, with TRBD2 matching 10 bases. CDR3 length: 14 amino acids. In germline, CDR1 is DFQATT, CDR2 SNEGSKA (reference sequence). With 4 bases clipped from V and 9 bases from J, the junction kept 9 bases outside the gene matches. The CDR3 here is CSATRPGLAIEQFF. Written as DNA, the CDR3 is TGCAGTGCTACCCGACCGGGACTAGCGATTGAGCAGTTCTTC.

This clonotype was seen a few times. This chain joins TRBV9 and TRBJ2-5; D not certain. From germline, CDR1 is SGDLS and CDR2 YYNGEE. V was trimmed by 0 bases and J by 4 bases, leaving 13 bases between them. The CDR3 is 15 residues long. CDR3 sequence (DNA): TGTGCCAGCAGCGTAGGGACCAGGTTTTCAGAGACCCAGTACTTC. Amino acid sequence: CASSVGTRFSETQYF.

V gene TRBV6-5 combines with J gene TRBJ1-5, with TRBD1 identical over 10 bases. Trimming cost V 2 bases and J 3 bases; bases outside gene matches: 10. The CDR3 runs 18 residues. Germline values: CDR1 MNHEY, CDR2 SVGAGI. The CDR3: CASSYGRTGGRFNQPQHF. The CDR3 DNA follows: TGTGCCAGCAGTTACGGGAGGACAGGGGGGAGATTCAATCAGCCCCAGCATTTT.

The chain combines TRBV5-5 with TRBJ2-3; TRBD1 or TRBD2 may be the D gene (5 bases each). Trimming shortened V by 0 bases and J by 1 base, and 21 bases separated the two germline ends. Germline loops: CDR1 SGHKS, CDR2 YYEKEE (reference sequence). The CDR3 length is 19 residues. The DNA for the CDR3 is TGTGCCAGCAGCTTGGTAGGGACCGGGGCGGAAGGCCGCACAGATACGCAGTATTTT. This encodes CASSLVGTGAEGRTDTQYF.

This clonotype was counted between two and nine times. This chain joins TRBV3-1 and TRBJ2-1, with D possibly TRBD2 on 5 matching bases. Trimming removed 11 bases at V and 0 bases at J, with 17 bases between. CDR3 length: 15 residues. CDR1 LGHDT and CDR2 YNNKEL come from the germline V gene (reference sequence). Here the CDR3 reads CASSKRTSSYNEQFF. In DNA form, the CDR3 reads TGTGCCTCCTCCAAGCGGACCTCCTCCTACAATGAGCAGTTCTTC.

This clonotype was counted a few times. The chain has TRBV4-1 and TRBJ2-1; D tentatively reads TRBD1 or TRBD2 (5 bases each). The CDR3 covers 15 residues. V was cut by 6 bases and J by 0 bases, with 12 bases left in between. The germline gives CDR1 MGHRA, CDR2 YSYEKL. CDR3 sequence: CASRGTFSSYNEQFF. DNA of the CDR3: TGCGCCAGCAGGGGGACCTTTAGCTCCTACAATGAGCAGTTCTTC.

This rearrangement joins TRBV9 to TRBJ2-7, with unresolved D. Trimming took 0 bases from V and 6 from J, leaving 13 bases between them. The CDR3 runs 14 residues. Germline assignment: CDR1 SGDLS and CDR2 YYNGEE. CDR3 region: CASSVGILELEQYF. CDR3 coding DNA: TGTGCCAGCAGCGTAGGGATACTCGAACTCGAGCAGTACTTC.

DNA of the CDR3: TGTGCCAGCAGCGCGGACAGGATCTATGGCTACACCTTC. This translates into CASSADRIYGYTF. J is TRBJ1-2 and V is TRBV12-3 or TRBV12-4; 7 bases line up with TRBD1. The CDR3 is 13 residues long. Unmatched junction bases numbered 5, after V lost 6 bases and J lost 4 bases.

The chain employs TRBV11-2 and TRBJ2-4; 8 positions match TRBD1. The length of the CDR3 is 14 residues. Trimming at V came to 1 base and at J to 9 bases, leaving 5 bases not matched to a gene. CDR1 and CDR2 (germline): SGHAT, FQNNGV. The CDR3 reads CASSLVRGRPIQYF. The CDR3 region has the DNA TGTGCCAGCAGCTTAGTCAGGGGGCGCCCCATTCAGTACTTC.

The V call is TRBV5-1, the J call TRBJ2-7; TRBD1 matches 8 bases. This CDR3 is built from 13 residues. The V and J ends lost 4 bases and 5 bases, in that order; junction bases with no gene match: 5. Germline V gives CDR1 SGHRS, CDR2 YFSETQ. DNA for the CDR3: TGCGCCAGCAGCCGGACAGGGTACGACGAGCAGTACTTC. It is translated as CASSRTGYDEQYF.

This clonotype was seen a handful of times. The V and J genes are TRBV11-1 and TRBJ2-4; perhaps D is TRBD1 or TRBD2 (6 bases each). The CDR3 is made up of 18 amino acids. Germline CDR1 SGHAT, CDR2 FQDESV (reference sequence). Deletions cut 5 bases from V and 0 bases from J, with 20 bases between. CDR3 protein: CASSLWRLGGLAKNIQYF. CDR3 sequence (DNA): TGTGCCAGCAGCCTTTGGCGACTCGGGGGCCTAGCCAAAAACATTCAGTACTTC.